This T cell receptor (beta chain) was observed in a study of blood T cell repertoires in COVID-19 (TCRdb year 2020). Context from the whole study: Samples covering the acute and convalescent phases of COVID-19 were provided by collaborators in the United States, Italy and Spain. The material from the prospective study consisted of cDNA or gDNA derived from T cells, B-cell-depleted T cells, or PBMCs. Deeply sampled blood TCRbeta repertoires from subjects exposed to, actively infected with, or recovered from COVID-19 were included in the dataset. A freely available public database, intended as a resource for researchers studying the immune response to SARS-CoV-2, is where the repertoires were released. Samples were obtained from the ongoing ImmuneRACE study (first 160 participants) and from 1,000 to 1,500 subjects provided by 6 global collaborators. Sample metadata almost always included a de-identified subject ID, COVID-19 status, age in years and sex. Where available, HLA class I and class II types were obtained from metadata supplied by the sample provider rather than from assay-based typing. What the work shows at the level of the full study, not this receptor alone: The amount of clinical and demographic metadata varied by source and participant and was provided uncurated.

In the case of this clone: No cognate antigen has been identified for it. The junction and the germline gene differ at one end; a read error may be behind it.

TCRbeta CDR3 regions were amplified from genomic DNA using the immunoSEQ Assay, a bias-controlled multiplex PCR. In the authors' own workflow: The number of nucleated cells in each sample was estimated by amplification of reference gene primers within the assay. To quantify the absolute abundance of each unique TCRbeta CDR3 rearrangement, sequence reads were collapsed and filtered. For each sample, productive Simpson clonality was calculated by taking the square root of Simpson's diversity index across productive rearrangements. What TCRdb holds here is the immuneACCESS table cut down to in-frame rearrangements. Part of the clones is not present; checked against another copy, under half of the missing clones reflect an unresolved V gene, and the others are unexplained. That table supplies the V and J calls and clone size; D and trimming were determined from the DNA. The sample data list fewer than 700,000 clones, and less than 90% of these were observed just once. The ten top clones hold roughly 7.3% of the sample.

CDR3 length: 11 amino acids, cysteine to phenylalanine. CDR3 DNA is the only sequence kept; it has 33 bases, read in frame from the first base. The germline V gene (reference sequence) specifies MNHEY as CDR1 and SMNVEV as CDR2. In Seattle, one collaborating source enrolled patients while the infection was active and tracked those patients longitudinally over the course of disease. Collaborating institutions collected whole blood in K2EDTA tubes following their own protocols. For TCRbeta analysis, collaborators shipped samples as frozen whole blood, isolated PBMCs, or DNA extracted from either of those sample types.

The receptor's source is a woman between 45 and 65 years old with COVID-19, enrolled during active disease. Rearrangement joined TRBV27 to TRBJ1-6, with TRBD1 matching 7 junction bases. Input material: peripheral blood. CDR3 protein: CASSGSGQRYF. The sequence in DNA is TGTGCCAGCAGTGGGTCGGGACAGCGATACTTT.